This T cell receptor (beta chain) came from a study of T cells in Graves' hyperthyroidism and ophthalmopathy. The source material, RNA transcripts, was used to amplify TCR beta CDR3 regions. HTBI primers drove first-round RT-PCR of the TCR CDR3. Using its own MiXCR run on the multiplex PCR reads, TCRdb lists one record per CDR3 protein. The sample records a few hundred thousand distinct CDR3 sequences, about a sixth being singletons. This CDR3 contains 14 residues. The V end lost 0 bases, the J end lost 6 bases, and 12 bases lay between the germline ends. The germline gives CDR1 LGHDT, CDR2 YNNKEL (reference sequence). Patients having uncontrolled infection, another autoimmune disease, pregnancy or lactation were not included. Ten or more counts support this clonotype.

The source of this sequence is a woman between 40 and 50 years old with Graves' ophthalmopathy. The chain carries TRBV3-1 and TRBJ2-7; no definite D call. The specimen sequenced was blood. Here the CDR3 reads CASSQEVGVSEQYF. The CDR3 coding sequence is TGTGCCAGCAGCCAAGAGGTGGGTGTCAGCGAGCAGTACTTC.